One and the same sample provided the 23 T cell receptor beta chains below, sequenced in a study of post-analysis software for immune sequencing data (dated by TCRdb to between 2015 and 2017). Which antigens these TCRs recognize remains unknown. On the study overall, not on this receptor specifically: Four to six TRBV segments, including TRBV5-6, TRBV5-1 and TRBV20-1, were significantly more frequent in patients than controls.

Receptor libraries were prepared by PCR. TCRdb names Illumina HiSeq 2500 as the instrument used. Unique molecular identifiers were incorporated into TCR beta cDNA libraries to reduce PCR and sequencing biases. TCRdb's own reprocessing of the public reads used fastp at Q25 and MiXCR and kept productive beta chains. Every entry covers one CDR3 protein and lists the most common genes and DNA from its rows. The table for this sample lists approximately 570,000 distinct CDR3 sequences; 44% of them were counted only once. Over 1.5% of the sample lies in the top ten. Sequencing was done on a sample of blood. Receptors originate from a girl between 10 and 17 years old with multiple sclerosis.

This chain links TRBV25-1 with TRBJ2-1, with 9 bases lining up with TRBD2. The CDR3 has 15 residues. V lost 1 base, J lost 8 bases, and 6 bases stayed unmatched. Per the germline V gene, CDR1 is MGHDK and CDR2 is SYGVNS. Written as DNA, the CDR3 is TGTGCCAGCAGTGAATTCCTAGCGGGATATTATGAGCAGTTCTTC. Protein sequence: CASSEFLAGYYEQFF.

This chain links TRBV5-1 with TRBJ2-1, with 10 positions matching TRBD2. Germline lookup yields CDR1 SGHRS and CDR2 YFSETQ. V gave up 0 bases and J gave up 8 bases; unmatched junction bases: 2. The length of the CDR3 is 14 residues. This chain's CDR3 is CASSLAAGGDEQFF. Here the CDR3 DNA reads TGCGCCAGCAGCTTGGCAGCGGGAGGGGATGAGCAGTTCTTC.

There are a few counts of this clonotype. This chain links TRBV29-1 with TRBJ1-2; tentative D call: TRBD1 (5 bases). The CDR3 is 13 amino acids. Trimming took off 5 bases at V and 0 bases at J, with 10 bases between the two ends. From germline, CDR1 is SQVTM and CDR2 ANQGSEA. For the CDR3, the DNA is TGCAGCGTTATACGACAGACTAACTATGGCTACACCTTC. It translates to CSVIRQTNYGYTF.

This clonotype was detected a few times. The V gene is TRBV3-1, the J gene TRBJ2-4; TRBD2 is a possible D gene (6 bases). The DNA end is more similar to TRBJ2-7, so the J call may be wrong. CDR1 and CDR2 (germline): LGHDT, YNNKEL (reference sequence). The CDR3 spans 13 residues. The CDR3: CASSRGQEGEQYF. The CDR3, as DNA: TGTGCCAGCAGCCGGGGCCAGGAGGGCGAGCAGTACTTC.

This clonotype was counted between two and nine times. The V call is TRBV29-1, the J call TRBJ1-2, with 7 bases matching TRBD1. J was trimmed by 3 bases and V by 6 bases; bases with no gene match: 10. CDR3 length: 14 amino acids. Germline values: CDR1 SQVTM, CDR2 ANQGSEA. The CDR3 loop reads CSVAFRDRDYGYTF. CDR3 DNA: TGCAGCGTCGCCTTCCGAGACAGGGACTATGGCTACACCTTC.

This clonotype was seen a handful of times. The chain links TRBV9 to TRBJ1-2; no definite D call. CDR3 length equals 12 residues. Germline CDR1 and CDR2: SGDLS and YYNGEE. V lost 3 bases, J lost 7 bases, and 10 bases lay in between. CDR3 in DNA: TGTGCCAGCAGCGCTAGCAGGACTGGCTACACCTTC. It encodes CASSASRTGYTF. Filled out from reference TRBV9 and TRBJ1-2, the complete variable domain reads DSGVTQTPKHLITATGQRVTLRCSPRSGDLSVYWYQQSLDQGLQFLIQYYNGEERAKGNILERFSAQQFPDLHSELNLSSLELGDSALYFCASSASRTGYTFGSGTRLTVV.

The chain uses TRBV9 and TRBJ2-1, with TRBD1 matching 9 bases. Germline V lookup: CDR1 SGDLS, CDR2 YYNGEE. V trimming: 3 bases; J trimming: 2 bases; junction bases outside the gene matches: 3. The length of the CDR3 is 15 residues. CDR3 sequence reads: CASSEDRGTYNEQFF. The CDR3 DNA reads as TGTGCCAGCAGCGAGGACAGGGGCACCTACAATGAGCAGTTCTTC.

This clonotype has a handful of counts. V usage is TRBV27 and J usage is TRBJ1-4; perhaps TRBD1 as D (6 bases). This CDR3 has 16 amino acids. V was trimmed by 0 bases and J by 2 bases, leaving 10 bases between them. The germline gives CDR1 MNHEY, CDR2 SMNVEV (reference sequence). Here the CDR3 DNA reads TGTGCCAGCAGTTTATCGACGGGGGCCACTAATGAAAAACTGTTTTTT. Translation gives CASSLSTGATNEKLFF.

The gene calls are TRBV5-1 and TRBJ2-1; 9 bases fit TRBD1. Germline V gene sequence: CDR1 SGHRS, CDR2 YFSETQ. CDR3 length: 14 residues. V lost 3 bases, J lost 7 bases, and 5 bases stayed unmatched. The CDR3 DNA follows: TGCGCCAGCAGCTGGGGACAGGGTCGGAATGAGCAGTTCTTC. Its protein is CASSWGQGRNEQFF.

This clonotype was seen only a few times. The gene calls are TRBV6-5 and TRBJ2-7, with 9 positions matching TRBD1. Trimming removed 3 bases from V and 1 base from J; junction bases left unmatched: 7. The germline V gene encodes CDR1 MNHEY and CDR2 SVGAGI. This CDR3 spans 16 amino acids. CDR3 DNA sequence: TGTGCCAGCAGTTATAGTTCCGGGACAGGGTCCTACGAGCAGTACTTC. It encodes CASSYSSGTGSYEQYF.

J is TRBJ2-7 and V is TRBV27; no clear D gene. The CDR3 consists of 15 residues. The ends were cut back, 5 bases at V and 1 base at J, with 15 bases in the middle. Germline lookup yields CDR1 MNHEY and CDR2 SMNVEV (reference sequence). In DNA form, the CDR3 reads TGTGCCAGCAGTCCCTCAACCGGTTGGTCCTACGAGCAGTACTTC. Translated, it gives CASSPSTGWSYEQYF.

The genes are TRBV24-1 and TRBJ2-1, with a possible D match to TRBD2 (6 bases). V lost 6 bases and J lost 5, with 13 bases in between. The CDR3 is made up of 14 amino acids. Germline CDR1 KGHDR, CDR2 SFDVKD. CDR3 amino acids: CATSQTGGDNEQFF. The DNA for the CDR3 is TGTGCCACCAGTCAGACCGGGGGAGACAATGAGCAGTTCTTC.

J is TRBJ2-6 and V is TRBV10-1, with D unclear. The CDR3 has 16 amino acids. Germline V gene data show CDR1 as WNHNN and CDR2 as SYGVQD (reference sequence). V lost 0 bases and J 1 base, leaving 7 bases between the germline ends. CDR3 nucleotide sequence: TGCGCCAGCAGTGAGTCGGGATTTTCTGGGGCCAACGTCCTGACTTTC. Amino acid sequence: CASSESGFSGANVLTF.

This clonotype appeared a few times. The rearrangement links TRBV20-1 to TRBJ1-1; TRBD1 aligns across 9 bases. Germline lookup yields CDR1 DFQATT and CDR2 SNEGSKA (reference sequence). V was clipped by 6 bases and J by 6 bases; unmatched bases: 11. The CDR3 consists of 14 residues. The CDR3 sequence: CSATQQGASAEAFF. CDR3 DNA sequence: TGCAGTGCCACCCAACAGGGGGCGAGCGCTGAAGCTTTCTTT.

The chain uses TRBV7-8 and TRBJ2-6; D ambiguous. Trimming took off 3 bases at V and 2 bases at J, with 14 bases between the two ends. CDR1 SGHVS and CDR2 FQNEAQ come from the germline V gene. The CDR3 spans 17 residues. CDR3 residues: CASSFRREVPGANVLTF. The CDR3 nucleotides read TGTGCCAGCAGCTTCCGGCGTGAGGTTCCTGGGGCCAACGTCCTGACTTTC.

The J gene is TRBJ1-4, the V gene TRBV5-5; tentatively, D is TRBD1 (6 bases). Trimming took off 3 bases at V and 4 bases at J, with 13 bases between the two ends. The germline V gene encodes CDR1 SGHKS and CDR2 YYEKEE (reference sequence). The CDR3 is 15 amino acids. The chain's CDR3 is CASSSGQLLNEKLFF. CDR3 DNA sequence: TGTGCCAGCAGCTCTGGACAGCTACTTAATGAAAAACTGTTTTTT.

V and J are TRBV3-1 and TRBJ2-1; the D gene is possibly TRBD2 (5 bases). The CDR3 consists of 13 residues. V shed 3 bases and J shed 3 bases, with 6 bases lying between them. CDR1 and CDR2 (germline): LGHDT, YNNKEL (reference sequence). CDR3 amino acids: CASSHGNYNEQFF. For the CDR3, the DNA is TGTGCCAGCAGCCACGGGAACTACAATGAGCAGTTCTTC.

This clonotype came up a few times. This rearrangement joins TRBV20-1 to TRBJ1-2; no clear D gene. Looked up from germline, CDR1 is DFQATT and CDR2 is SNEGSKA (reference sequence). This CDR3 has 12 amino acids. Trimming stripped 6 bases from V and 8 bases from J, with 16 bases between. The chain's CDR3 is CSAEAGVGGYTF. CDR3 nucleotide sequence: TGCAGTGCCGAAGCTGGGGTGGGCGGCTACACCTTC.

This clonotype was seen only a few times. The chain joins TRBV5-6 to TRBJ2-1; TRBD1 matches at 8 bases. The CDR3 is made up of 15 amino acids. Per germline, CDR1 SGHDT and CDR2 YYEEEE. Trimming removed 5 bases from V and 3 bases from J; junction bases left unmatched: 7. The CDR3 DNA reads as TGTGCCAGCAGTTCCGGACAGGGTCTCTACAATGAGCAGTTCTTC. Protein: CASSSGQGLYNEQFF.

The table lists this clonotype with a few counts. The chain combines TRBV10-3 with TRBJ1-4, with TRBD1 identical over 7 bases. The V segment lost 0 bases and the J segment 7 bases; nucleotides outside the gene matches: 8. Looked up from germline, CDR1 is ENHRY and CDR2 is SYGVKD. The CDR3 is 16 amino acids. The CDR3 sequence: CAISESGRGTAEKLFF. For the CDR3, the DNA is TGTGCCATCAGTGAGTCGGGGAGAGGGACAGCTGAAAAACTGTTTTTT.

The V and J genes are TRBV2 and TRBJ1-1; 8 nucleotides line up with TRBD1. The CDR3 spans 17 residues. Germline V gene data show CDR1 as SNHLY and CDR2 as FYNNEI. V lost 2 bases, J lost 4 bases, and 12 bases stayed unmatched. The CDR3, as DNA: TGTGCCAGCAGTGAAACTGGACAGGGCTTTAAAGGCACTGAAGCTTTCTTT. The encoded protein is CASSETGQGFKGTEAFF.

V gene TRBV27 combines with J gene TRBJ1-1, with 7 bases aligning to TRBD1. Germline loops: CDR1 MNHEY, CDR2 SMNVEV (reference sequence). Unmatched junction bases numbered 9, after V lost 8 bases and J lost 0 bases. CDR3 length equals 15 residues. The CDR3 sequence is CASARGTLLNTEAFF. CDR3 DNA sequence: TGTGCCAGCGCCAGGGGGACACTTCTGAACACTGAAGCTTTCTTT.

V and J are TRBV20-1 and TRBJ2-7; TRBD2 is a possible D gene (5 bases). The CDR3 is 13 residues long. Trimming took off 5 bases at V and 3 bases at J, with 14 bases between the two ends. Germline CDR1 reads DFQATT; CDR2 reads SNEGSKA (reference sequence). CDR3 residues: CSARGLEFYEQYF. The CDR3 nucleotides are TGCAGTGCTCGCGGACTCGAATTCTACGAGCAGTACTTC.